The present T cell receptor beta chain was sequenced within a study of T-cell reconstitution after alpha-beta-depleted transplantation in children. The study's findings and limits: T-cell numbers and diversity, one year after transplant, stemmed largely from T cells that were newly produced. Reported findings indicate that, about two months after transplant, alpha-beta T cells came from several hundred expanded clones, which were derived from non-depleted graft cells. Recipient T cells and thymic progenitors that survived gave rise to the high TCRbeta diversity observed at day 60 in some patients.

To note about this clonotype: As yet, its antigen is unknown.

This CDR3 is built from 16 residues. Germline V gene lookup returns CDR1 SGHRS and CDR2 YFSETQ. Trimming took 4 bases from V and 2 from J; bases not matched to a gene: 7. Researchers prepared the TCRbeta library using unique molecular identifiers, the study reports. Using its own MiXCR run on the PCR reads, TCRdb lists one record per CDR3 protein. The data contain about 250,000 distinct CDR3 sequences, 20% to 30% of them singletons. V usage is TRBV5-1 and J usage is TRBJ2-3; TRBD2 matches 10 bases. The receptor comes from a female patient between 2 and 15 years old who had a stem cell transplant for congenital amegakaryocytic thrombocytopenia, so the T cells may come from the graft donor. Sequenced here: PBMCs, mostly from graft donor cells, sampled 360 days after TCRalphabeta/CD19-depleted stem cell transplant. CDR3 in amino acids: CASSPPTSGSTDTQYF. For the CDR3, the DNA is TGCGCCAGCAGCCCGCCGACTAGCGGGTCCACAGATACGCAGTATTTT.